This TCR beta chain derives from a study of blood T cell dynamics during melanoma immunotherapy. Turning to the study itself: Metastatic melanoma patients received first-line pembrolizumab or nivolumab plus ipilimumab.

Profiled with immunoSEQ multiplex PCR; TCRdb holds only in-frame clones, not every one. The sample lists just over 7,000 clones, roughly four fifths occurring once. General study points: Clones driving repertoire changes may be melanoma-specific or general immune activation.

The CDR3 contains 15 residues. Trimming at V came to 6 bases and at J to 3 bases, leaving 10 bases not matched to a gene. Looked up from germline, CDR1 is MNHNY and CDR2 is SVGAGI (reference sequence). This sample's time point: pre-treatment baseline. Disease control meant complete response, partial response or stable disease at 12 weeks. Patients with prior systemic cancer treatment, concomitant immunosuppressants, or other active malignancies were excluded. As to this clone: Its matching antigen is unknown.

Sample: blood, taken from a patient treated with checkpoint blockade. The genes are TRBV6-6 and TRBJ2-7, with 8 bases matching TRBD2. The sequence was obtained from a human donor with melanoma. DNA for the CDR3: TGTGCCAGCAGCCCGACTAGCGACAGTATCTACGAGCAGTACTTC. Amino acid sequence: CASSPTSDSIYEQYF.